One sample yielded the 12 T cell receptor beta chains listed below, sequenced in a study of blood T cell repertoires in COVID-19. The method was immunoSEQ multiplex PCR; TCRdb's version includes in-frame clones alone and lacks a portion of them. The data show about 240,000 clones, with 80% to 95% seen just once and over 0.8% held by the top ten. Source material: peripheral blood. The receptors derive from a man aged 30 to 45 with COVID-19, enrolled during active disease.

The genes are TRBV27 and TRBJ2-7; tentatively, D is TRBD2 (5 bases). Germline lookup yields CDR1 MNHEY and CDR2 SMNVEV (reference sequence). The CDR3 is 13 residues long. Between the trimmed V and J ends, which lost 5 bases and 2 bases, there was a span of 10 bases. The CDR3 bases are TGTGCCAGCAGTCCGCGGGCCGCCTACGAGCAGTACTTC. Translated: CASSPRAAYEQYF.

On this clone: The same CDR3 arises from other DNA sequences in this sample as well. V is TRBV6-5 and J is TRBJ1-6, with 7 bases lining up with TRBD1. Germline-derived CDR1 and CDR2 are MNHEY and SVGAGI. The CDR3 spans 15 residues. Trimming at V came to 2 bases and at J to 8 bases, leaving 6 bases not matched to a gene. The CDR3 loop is CASSYKQGRDSPLHF. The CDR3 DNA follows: TGTGCCAGCAGTTACAAACAGGGGAGAGATTCACCCCTCCACTTT.

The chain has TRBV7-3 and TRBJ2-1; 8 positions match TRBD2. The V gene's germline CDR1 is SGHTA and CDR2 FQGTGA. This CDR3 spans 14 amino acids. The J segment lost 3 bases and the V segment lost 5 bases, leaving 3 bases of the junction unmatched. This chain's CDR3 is CASSKSGGYNEQFF. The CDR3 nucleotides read TGTGCCAGCAGCAAAAGCGGGGGCTACAATGAGCAGTTCTTC.

CDR3 loop: CASSSRDSPYYGYTF. The CDR3 DNA reads as TGTGCCAGCAGCTCCAGGGACAGTCCCTACTATGGCTACACCTTC. The genes are TRBV13 and TRBJ1-2; 7 bases are a match to TRBD1. Germline-derived CDR1 and CDR2 are PRHDT and FYEKMQ (reference sequence). V lost 4 bases to trimming and J lost 3 bases; unmatched junction nucleotides: 8. The CDR3 loop spans 15 amino acids.

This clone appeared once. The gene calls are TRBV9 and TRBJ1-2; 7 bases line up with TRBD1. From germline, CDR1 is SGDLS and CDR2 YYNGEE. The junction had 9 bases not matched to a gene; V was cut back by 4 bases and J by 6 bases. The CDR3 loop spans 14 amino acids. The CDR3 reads CASSTATGSHGYTF. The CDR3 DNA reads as TGTGCCAGCAGCACAGCGACAGGGTCCCATGGCTACACCTTC.

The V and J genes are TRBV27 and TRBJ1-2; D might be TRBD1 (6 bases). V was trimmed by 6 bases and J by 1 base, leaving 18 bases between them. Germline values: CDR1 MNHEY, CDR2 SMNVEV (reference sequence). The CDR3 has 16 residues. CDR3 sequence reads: CASRYKTGADNYGYTF. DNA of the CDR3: TGTGCCAGCAGATACAAGACAGGTGCTGATAACTATGGCTACACCTTC.

CDR3 protein: CASSATGNTEAFF. The CDR3, as DNA: TGCGCCAGCAGCGCTACCGGGAACACTGAAGCTTTCTTT. The chain links TRBV5-1 to TRBJ1-1; D remains unclear. The germline gives CDR1 SGHRS, CDR2 YFSETQ. CDR3 length: 13 residues. The V gene lost 4 bases and the J gene lost 1 base, with 8 bases spanning the gap.

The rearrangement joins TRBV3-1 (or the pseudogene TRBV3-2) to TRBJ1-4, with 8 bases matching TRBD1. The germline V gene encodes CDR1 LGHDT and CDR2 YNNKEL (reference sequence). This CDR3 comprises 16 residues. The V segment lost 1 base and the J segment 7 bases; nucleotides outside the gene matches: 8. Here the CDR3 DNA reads TGTGCCAGCAGCCAAGCCCCCGGGACAGGATTTGAAAAACTGTTTTTT. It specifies CASSQAPGTGFEKLFF.

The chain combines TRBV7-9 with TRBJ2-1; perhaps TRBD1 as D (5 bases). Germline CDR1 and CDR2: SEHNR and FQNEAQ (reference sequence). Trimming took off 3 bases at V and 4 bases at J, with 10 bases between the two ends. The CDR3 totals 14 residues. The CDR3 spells CASSLQGFYNEQFF. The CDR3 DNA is TGTGCCAGCAGCTTGCAGGGCTTTTACAATGAGCAGTTCTTC.

The DNA of the CDR3 is TGTGCCAGCACCGACGCGGGGAGGAACAATGAGCAGTTCTTC. Protein sequence: CASTDAGRNNEQFF. The chain employs TRBV6-5 and TRBJ2-1; possible D gene TRBD2, 6 bases. V lost 7 bases and J lost 5, with 15 bases in between. Germline CDR1 and CDR2: MNHEY and SVGAGI. This CDR3 comprises 14 residues.

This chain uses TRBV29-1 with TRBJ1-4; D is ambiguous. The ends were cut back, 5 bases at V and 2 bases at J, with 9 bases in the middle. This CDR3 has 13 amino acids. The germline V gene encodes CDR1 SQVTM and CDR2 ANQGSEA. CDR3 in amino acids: CSVSYGTNEKLFF. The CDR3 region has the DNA TGCAGCGTTAGTTACGGGACTAATGAAAAACTGTTTTTT.

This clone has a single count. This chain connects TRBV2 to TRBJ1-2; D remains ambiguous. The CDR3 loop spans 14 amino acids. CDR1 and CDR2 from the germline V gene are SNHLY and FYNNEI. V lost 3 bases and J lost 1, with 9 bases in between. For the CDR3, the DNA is TGTGCCAGCAGTGACCGCGACAATAACTATGGCTACACCTTC. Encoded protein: CASSDRDNNYGYTF.